The 23 T cell receptor beta chains below were found in one sample sequenced in a study of blood T cells in healthy people across ages. A second PCR of about 7 to 11 cycles used a sample-barcoded 5' primer and a J-beta primer mix. MiXCR, applied by TCRdb to the 5' RACE reads, yields one record per CDR3 protein. The sample contains some 780,000 distinct CDR3 sequences, approximately 60% of which appear only once. The sequenced material came from blood. The receptors were gathered from a man in his forties in good health.

This clonotype was counted a single time. This chain links TRBV5-1 with TRBJ1-1; 8 bases align to TRBD1. CDR1 and CDR2 (germline): SGHRS, YFSETQ. This CDR3 spans 16 amino acids. V was pared by 6 bases and J by 1 base, with 11 bases of the junction left unmatched. In DNA form, the CDR3 reads TGCGCCAGCACAGCCAGGACAGGGTGGACGAACACTGAAGCTTTCTTT. Residues: CASTARTGWTNTEAFF.

This chain connects TRBV7-9 to TRBJ2-1, with a possible D match to TRBD2 (6 bases). V was cut by 7 bases and J by 8 bases, with 21 bases left in between. CDR3 length equals 15 residues. The germline V gene encodes CDR1 SEHNR and CDR2 FQNEAQ (reference sequence). CDR3 sequence (DNA): TGTGCCAGCACGTATTCCGCGGGGCAGGGCTATGAGCAGTTCTTC. This gives the protein CASTYSAGQGYEQFF.

This clonotype has just a few counts. J is TRBJ1-2 and V is TRBV25-1; no definite D call. Trimming removed 3 bases at V and 5 bases at J, with 13 bases between. This CDR3 has 14 amino acids. The germline gives CDR1 MGHDK, CDR2 SYGVNS. The CDR3 sequence: CASSETGLYYGYTF. The CDR3, as DNA: TGTGCCAGCAGTGAGACGGGATTGTATTATGGCTACACCTTC.

This clonotype has more than one count but fewer than ten. This rearrangement joins TRBV6-5 to TRBJ2-3, with 9 bases matching TRBD1. The junction had 7 bases not matched to a gene; V was cut back by 1 base and J by 2 bases. The CDR3 is made up of 17 amino acids. The V gene's germline CDR1 is MNHEY and CDR2 SVGAGI. DNA for the CDR3: TGTGCCAGCAGTTACTTCGGACAGGGGCTGACCACAGATACGCAGTATTTT. Translated, it gives CASSYFGQGLTTDTQYF.

This clonotype has more than one count but fewer than ten. The chain has TRBV28 and TRBJ2-1; 8 bases align to TRBD2. From germline, CDR1 is MDHEN and CDR2 SYDVKM. The CDR3 length is 18 residues. The trim removed 5 bases at V and 4 bases at J, leaving 16 bases unmatched. The CDR3, as DNA: TGTGCCAGCAGTCGATTAAGACAAGTACTAGCGGATTACAATGAGCAGTTCTTC. Translation: CASSRLRQVLADYNEQFF.

This sequence joins TRBV29-1 and TRBJ1-2; D might be TRBD1 (6 bases). Germline CDR1 is SQVTM and CDR2 is ANQGSEA. The CDR3 has 14 residues. Deletions cut 4 bases from V and 4 bases from J, with 16 bases between. In DNA, the CDR3 is TGCAGCGTTGGGAGGGGAGGGGGACCCTATGGCTACACCTTC. This translates into CSVGRGGGPYGYTF. The full variable domain, rest sourced from reference TRBV29-1 and TRBJ1-2, is SAVISQKPSRDICQRGTSLTIQCQVDSQVTMMFWYRQQPGQSLTLIATANQGSEATYESGFVIDKFPISRPNLTFSTLTVSNMSPEDSSIYLCSVGRGGGPYGYTFGSGTRLTVV.

The rearrangement joins TRBV5-1 to TRBJ2-5; D call uncertain. The CDR3 is made up of 14 amino acids. Germline assignment: CDR1 SGHRS and CDR2 YFSETQ. Trimming cost V 5 bases and J 2 bases, with 13 bases left between them. CDR3 amino acids: CASSSYGVQETQYF. CDR3 nucleotide sequence: TGCGCCAGCAGTTCTTACGGTGTACAAGAGACCCAGTACTTC. Full variable domain (missing parts from reference TRBV5-1 and TRBJ2-5): KAGVTQTPRYLIKTRGQQVTLSCSPISGHRSVSWYQQTPGQGLQFLFEYFSETQRNKGNFPGRFSGRQFSNSRSEMNVSTLELGDSALYLCASSSYGVQETQYFGPGTRLLVL.

The V and J genes are TRBV12-3 or TRBV12-4 and TRBJ2-5, with 10 bases lining up with TRBD1. V lost 3 bases to trimming and J lost 5 bases; unmatched junction nucleotides: 6. The CDR3 loop spans 15 amino acids. CDR3 amino acids: CASSFEGQGTETQYF. In DNA, the CDR3 is TGTGCCAGCAGTTTTGAGGGACAGGGGACGGAGACCCAGTACTTC.

This chain links TRBV6-6 with TRBJ2-1; TRBD1 matches at 10 bases. Germline CDR1 and CDR2: MNHNY and SVGAGI (reference sequence). The ends lost 2 bases at V and 3 bases at J; junction bases unmatched: 1. The CDR3 has 15 amino acids. CDR3 amino acids: CASSYGQGVYNEQFF. CDR3 coding DNA: TGTGCCAGCAGTTACGGACAGGGGGTCTACAATGAGCAGTTCTTC.

This chain connects TRBV24-1 to TRBJ2-3, with 7 bases matching TRBD2. Germline values: CDR1 KGHDR, CDR2 SFDVKD. V was clipped by 4 bases and J by 0 bases; unmatched bases: 6. The CDR3 has 16 amino acids. The CDR3 protein is CATSDRTSSSTDTQYF. Here the CDR3 DNA reads TGTGCCACCAGTGACCGGACTAGTTCGAGCACAGATACGCAGTATTTT.

V and J are TRBV12-3 or TRBV12-4 and TRBJ2-4; D could derive from TRBD1 or TRBD2 (5 bases each). Trimming left V 5 bases short and J 6 bases short, with 17 bases between. This CDR3 has 15 residues. The CDR3 loop is CASSRRGPRGNIQYF. The CDR3 nucleotides are TGTGCCAGCAGTCGCCGGGGACCTAGGGGAAACATTCAGTACTTC.

The V gene is TRBV28, the J gene TRBJ2-5; D may correspond to TRBD1 or TRBD2 (5 bases each). Germline V lookup: CDR1 MDHEN, CDR2 SYDVKM. This CDR3 comprises 14 residues. V was pared by 5 bases and J by 3 bases, with 13 bases between. The CDR3: CASSRPGTEETQYF. DNA for the CDR3: TGTGCCAGCAGTCGACCCGGGACGGAAGAGACCCAGTACTTC. Filled out from reference TRBV28 and TRBJ2-5, the complete variable domain reads DVKVTQSSRYLVKRTGEKVFLECVQDMDHENMFWYRQDPGLGLRLIYFSYDVKMKEKGDIPEGYSVSREKKERFSLILESASTNQTSMYLCASSRPGTEETQYFGPGTRLLVL.

The chain links TRBV29-1 to TRBJ2-1; D is undetermined. Germline CDR1 is SQVTM and CDR2 is ANQGSEA. CDR3 length: 13 amino acids. V lost 4 bases to trimming and J lost 4 bases, with 11 bases between them. CDR3 sequence reads: CSVARVEYNEQFF. The CDR3 DNA is TGCAGCGTTGCCCGGGTTGAGTACAATGAGCAGTTCTTC.

The V and J genes are TRBV20-1 and TRBJ2-1; D may be TRBD2 (5 bases). This CDR3 is 14 amino acids long. Germline CDR1 DFQATT, CDR2 SNEGSKA (reference sequence). Trimming took 4 bases from V and 6 from J, leaving 16 bases between them. The CDR3 sequence: CSANFWASSNEQFF. The CDR3 DNA reads TGCAGTGCTAATTTTTGGGCTAGCAGCAATGAGCAGTTCTTC.

The CDR3 reads CASSFRPQTVSSYNEQFF. In DNA, the CDR3 is TGCGCCAGCAGCTTTCGACCTCAAACTGTGAGCTCCTACAATGAGCAGTTCTTC. The chain combines TRBV5-1 with TRBJ2-1; D unresolved. The CDR3 consists of 18 residues. The V and J ends lost 2 bases and 0 bases respectively, with 18 bases between them. CDR1 SGHRS and CDR2 YFSETQ come from the germline V gene.

This clonotype has just a few counts. The chain has TRBV5-5 and TRBJ2-1; D remains unclear. The V gene's germline CDR1 is SGHKS and CDR2 YYEKEE (reference sequence). Trimming left V 4 bases short and J 10 bases short, with 6 bases between. This CDR3 is 10 amino acids long. Here the CDR3 reads CASSLMEQFF. CDR3 in DNA: TGTGCCAGCAGCCTAATGGAGCAGTTCTTC. The whole variable domain, remainder taken from reference TRBV5-5 and TRBJ2-1, is DAGVTQSPTHLIKTRGQQVTLRCSPISGHKSVSWYQQVLGQGPQFIFQYYEKEERGRGNFPDRFSARQFPNYSSELNVNALLLGDSALYLCASSLMEQFFGPGTRLTVL.

The chain joins TRBV6-1 to TRBJ1-5; D unclear. CDR3 length equals 16 residues. Germline V CDR1 and CDR2: MNHNS, SASEGT. The V and J ends lost 3 bases and 1 base respectively, with 13 bases between them. For the CDR3, the DNA is TGTGCCAGCAGTGATTCGCGGAGCAGGAGCAATCAGCCCCAGCATTTT. Translating gives CASSDSRSRSNQPQHF.

This clonotype was seen just once. The chain has TRBV5-1 and TRBJ2-2; D may be TRBD2 (5 bases). Germline CDR1 reads SGHRS; CDR2 reads YFSETQ. V shed 8 bases and J shed 6 bases, with 11 bases lying between them. The CDR3 length is 12 residues. The CDR3 nucleotides are TGCGCCAGTAGCGAGATGCCCGGGGAGCTGTTTTTT. Its translation is CASSEMPGELFF.

This clonotype was seen many times. The rearrangement joins TRBV7-3 to TRBJ2-5; possible D gene TRBD2, 6 bases. From germline, CDR1 is SGHTA and CDR2 FQGTGA. V was pared by 4 bases and J by 2 bases, with 14 bases between. The CDR3 has 15 amino acids. CDR3: CASSWDGRPQETQYF. In DNA form, the CDR3 reads TGTGCCAGCAGCTGGGACGGGAGACCTCAAGAGACCCAGTACTTC.

V usage is TRBV4-3 and J usage is TRBJ2-1; 9 bases match TRBD2. Germline trimming cut 0 bases from V and 4 bases from J; bases unmatched to any gene: 4. CDR3 length: 16 amino acids. CDR1 and CDR2 from the germline V gene are LGHNA and YSLEER. CDR3 sequence (DNA): TGCGCCAGCAGCCAAGATCGTCTAGCGGGGTACAATGAGCAGTTCTTC. Its protein is CASSQDRLAGYNEQFF.

The CDR3 is CASLSRDSRSYNEQFF. DNA for the CDR3: TGTGCCAGCCTGAGCCGGGACAGTCGATCCTACAATGAGCAGTTCTTC. The rearrangement uses TRBV6-2 or TRBV6-3 and TRBJ2-1, with TRBD1 matching 7 bases. This CDR3 region has 16 residues. Losses at the gene ends were 8 bases for V and 1 base for J; bases not matched to a gene: 11. CDR1 is MNHEY and CDR2 is SVGEGT in the germline V gene.

With respect to this clonotype: A read error may account for a junction end that differs from germline. The V and J genes are TRBV7-2 and TRBJ2-3; TRBD2 aligns across 10 bases. This CDR3 comprises 16 residues. Germline loops: CDR1 SGHTA, CDR2 FQGNSA. The CDR3: CASSLRLAGVGDTRYF. CDR3 bases: TGTGCCAGCAGCTTAAGGCTAGCGGGAGTCGGAGATACGCGGTATTTT. Based on the CDR3 plus reference TRBV7-2 and TRBJ2-3, the full variable domain is GAGVSQSPSNKVTEKGKDVELRCDPISGHTALYWYRQSLGQGLEFLIYFQGNSAPDKSGLPSDRFSAERTGGSVSTLTIQRTQQEDSAVYLCASSLRLAGVGDTRYFGPGTRLTVL.

In its sample, this clonotype was seen a few times. The CDR3 region has the DNA TGTGCCAGCAGCCGCCCCCATGAGACCCAGTACTTC. Its translation: CASSRPHETQYF. The gene calls are TRBV7-6 and TRBJ2-5; D unresolved. CDR1 SGHVS and CDR2 FNYEAQ come from the germline V gene. Trimming shortened V by 5 bases and J by 5 bases, and 9 bases separated the two germline ends. The CDR3 is 12 residues long. The entire variable domain, with the rest obtained from reference TRBV7-6 and TRBJ2-5, is as follows: GAGVSQSPRYKVTKRGQDVALRCDPISGHVSLYWYRQALGQGPEFLTYFNYEAQQDKSGLPNDRFSAERPEGSISTLTIQRTEQRDSAMYRCASSRPHETQYFGPGTRLLVL.